This note documents a single T cell receptor (beta chain) sequence. Its specificity is unknown. V gave up 0 bases and J gave up 2 bases, with 8 bases separating them. Germline V lookup: CDR1 SQVTM, CDR2 ANQGSEA. There are 13 residues in the CDR3. Before the COVID-19 pandemic, during about 2011-2019, CD4+ T cells were taken from unexposed donors. The data were obtained in a study of CD4 T cells in relation to SARS-CoV-2 and coronaviruses. About the research overall: The HLA restriction of the shared crossreactive spike epitopes was mapped.

Study-level results: Roughly 65% of donors had memory CD4+ clonotypes crossrecognizing SARS-CoV-2 and common cold coronavirus spike.

Repertoires were generated with immunoSEQ multiplex PCR, while TCRdb's copy carries only in-frame clones and drops some. The sample includes 68,000 or so clones, just over 90% of them seen just once. The sequenced material came from naive CD4+ T cells from PBMCs. The sample's subset: naive CD4+ T cells isolated by negative enrichment. The source is a human donor in good health. The rearrangement joins TRBV29-1 to TRBJ2-7; D is unresolved. The chain's CDR3 is CSVEDPATYEQYF. CDR3 nucleotides: TGCAGCGTTGAAGACCCAGCGACCTACGAGCAGTACTTC.